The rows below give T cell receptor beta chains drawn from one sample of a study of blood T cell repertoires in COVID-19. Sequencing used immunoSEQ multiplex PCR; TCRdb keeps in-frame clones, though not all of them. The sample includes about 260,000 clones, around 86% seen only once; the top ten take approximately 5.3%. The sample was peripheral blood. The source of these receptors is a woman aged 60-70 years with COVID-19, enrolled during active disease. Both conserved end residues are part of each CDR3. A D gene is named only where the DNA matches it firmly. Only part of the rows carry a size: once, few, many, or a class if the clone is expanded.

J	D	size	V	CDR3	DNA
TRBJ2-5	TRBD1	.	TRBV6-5	CASRQQGAVETQYF	TGTGCCAGCCGCCAACAGGGGGCTGTGGAGACCCAGTACTTC
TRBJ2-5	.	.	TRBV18	CASSPELRETQYF	TGTGCCAGCTCACCGGAGCTTAGGGAGACCCAGTACTTC
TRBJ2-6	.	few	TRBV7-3	CASSETNTGANVLTF	TGTGCCAGCAGCGAAACAAACACTGGGGCCAACGTCCTGACTTTC
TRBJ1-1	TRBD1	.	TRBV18	CASSPGQGMNTEAFF	TGTGCCAGCTCACCTGGACAGGGGATGAACACTGAAGCTTTCTTT
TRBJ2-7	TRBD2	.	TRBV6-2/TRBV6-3	CASSPFALAGVTYEQYF	TGTGCCAGCAGCCCCTTCGCCCTAGCGGGAGTTACCTACGAGCAGTACTTC
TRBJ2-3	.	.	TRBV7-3	CASSLTGGRGYRERPDTQYF	TGTGCCAGCAGCTTAACCGGGGGACGGGGGTACCGGGAGAGGCCAGATACGCAGTATTTT
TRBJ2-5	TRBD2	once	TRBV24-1	CATSDRGSRGSSGSSYFGTQYF	TGTGCCACCAGTGACCGCGGGAGCAGGGGCTCTAGCGGGAGTAGTTACTTCGGGACCCAGTACTTC
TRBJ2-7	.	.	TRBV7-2	CASSLAGLGEQYF	TGTGCCAGCAGCTTAGCGGGCCTTGGCGAGCAGTACTTC
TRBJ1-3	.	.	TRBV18	CASSPTQGLGNTIYF	TGTGCCAGCTCACCGACCCAGGGGCTTGGAAACACCATATATTTT
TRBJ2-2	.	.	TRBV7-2	CASSPPGLAPGELFF	TGTGCCAGCAGCCCGCCGGGACTTGCGCCCGGGGAGCTGTTTTTT
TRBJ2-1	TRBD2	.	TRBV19	CASRVGTSGHNEQFF	TGTGCCAGTAGAGTGGGGACTAGCGGACACAATGAGCAGTTCTTC
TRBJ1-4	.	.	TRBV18	CASSLGAGLGEKLFF	TGTGCCAGCTCACTCGGAGCTGGCCTTGGGGAAAAACTGTTTTTT
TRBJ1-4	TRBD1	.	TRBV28	CASSHSGGREKLFF	TGTGCCAGCAGTCATTCAGGGGGCCGGGAAAAACTGTTTTTT
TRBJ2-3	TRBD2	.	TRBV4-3	CASSQGAGATDTQYF	TGCGCCAGCAGCCAAGGGGCGGGAGCAACAGATACGCAGTATTTT
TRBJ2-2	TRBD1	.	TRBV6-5	CASSRQGATGELFF	TGTGCCAGCAGTAGACAGGGCGCCACCGGGGAGCTGTTTTTT
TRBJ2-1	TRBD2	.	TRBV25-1	CASSDFSGRINEQFF	TGTGCCAGCAGTGATTTTAGCGGGAGGATCAATGAGCAGTTCTTC
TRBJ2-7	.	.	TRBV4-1	CASSQATDYEQYF	TGCGCCAGCAGCCAAGCGACAGACTACGAGCAGTACTTC
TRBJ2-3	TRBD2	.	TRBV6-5	CASSYGGERTDTQYF	TGTGCCAGCAGTTACGGGGGGGAACGCACAGATACGCAGTATTTT
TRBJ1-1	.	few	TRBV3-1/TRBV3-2	CASSQDPRGRQQAFF	TGTGCCAGCAGCCAAGATCCCCGAGGGCGTCAGCAAGCTTTCTTT
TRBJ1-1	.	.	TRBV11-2	CASSLGVGENTEAFF	TGTGCCAGCAGCTTAGGTGTAGGGGAGAACACTGAAGCTTTCTTT
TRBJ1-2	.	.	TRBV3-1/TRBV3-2	CASHSLPGRGGYTF	TGTGCCAGCCACTCCCTCCCAGGTCGCGGGGGCTACACCTTC
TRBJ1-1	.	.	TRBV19	CASSTDFRGTEAFF	TGTGCCAGTAGTACCGATTTTAGGGGCACTGAAGCTTTCTTT
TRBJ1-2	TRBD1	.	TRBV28	CASSFLRTGNYGYTF	TGTGCCAGCAGTTTTTTACGGACAGGGAATTATGGCTACACCTTC
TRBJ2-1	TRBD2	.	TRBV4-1	CASSQDGLAGVYNEQFF	TGCGCCAGCAGCCAAGATGGGCTAGCGGGGGTGTACAATGAGCAGTTCTTC
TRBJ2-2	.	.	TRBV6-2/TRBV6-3	CASSVNLGGRTGELFF	TGTGCCAGCAGCGTAAATCTGGGGGGGCGGACCGGGGAGCTGTTTTTT
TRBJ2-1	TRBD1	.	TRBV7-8	CASSLLPGQGSYNEQFF	TGTGCCAGCAGCTTACTACCTGGACAGGGGTCCTACAATGAGCAGTTCTTC
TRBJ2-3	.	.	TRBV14	CASSPTRPRARDTQYF	TGTGCCAGCAGCCCGACTAGGCCTAGAGCCAGGGATACGCAGTATTTT
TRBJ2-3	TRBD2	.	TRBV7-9	CASSSVSGTSGTYTDTQYF	TGTGCCAGCAGCTCTGTATCCGGGACTAGCGGGACCTACACAGATACGCAGTATTTT
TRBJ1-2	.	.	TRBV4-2	CASSQGGGGDYGYTF	TGTGCCAGCAGCCAAGGGGGGGGCGGGGACTATGGCTACACCTTC
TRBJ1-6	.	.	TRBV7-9	CASSSTGNSPLHF	TGTGCCAGCAGCTCCACAGGGAATTCACCCCTCCACTTT
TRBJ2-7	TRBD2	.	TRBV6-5	CASTTEAGGYEQYF	TGTGCCAGCACCACCGAAGCGGGAGGGTACGAGCAGTACTTC
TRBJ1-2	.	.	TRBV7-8	CASSPRDDYGYTF	TGTGCCAGCAGCCCGCGGGACGACTATGGCTACACCTTC
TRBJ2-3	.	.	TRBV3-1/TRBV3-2	CASSQAGDTQYF	TGTGCCAGCAGCCAAGCAGGAGATACGCAGTATTTT
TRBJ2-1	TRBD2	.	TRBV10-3	CAISAAGVAGVNEQFF	TGTGCCATCAGTGCCGCCGGCGTAGCGGGAGTCAATGAGCAGTTCTTC
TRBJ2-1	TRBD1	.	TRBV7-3	CASSPQGVYNEQFF	TGTGCCAGCAGCCCCCAGGGGGTTTACAATGAGCAGTTCTTC
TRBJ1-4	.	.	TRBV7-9	CASSLGSDKGEKLFF	TGTGCCAGCAGCTTAGGGTCGGACAAGGGTGAAAAACTGTTTTTT
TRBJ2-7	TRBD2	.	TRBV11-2	CASSLDIPAGPPEQYF	TGTGCCAGCAGCTTAGATATACCAGCGGGGCCGCCCGAGCAGTACTTC
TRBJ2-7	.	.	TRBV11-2	CASSFQGWFYEQYF	TGTGCCAGCAGCTTCCAGGGATGGTTCTACGAGCAGTACTTC
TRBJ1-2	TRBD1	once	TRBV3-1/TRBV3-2	CASSQGVQGVAYGYTF	TGTGCCAGCAGCCAAGGAGTTCAGGGGGTCGCCTATGGCTACACCTTC
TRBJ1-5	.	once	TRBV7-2	CASSPEVGQPQHF	TGTGCCAGCAGCCCAGAGGTTGGGCAGCCCCAGCATTTT
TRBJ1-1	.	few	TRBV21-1	CASSKPGPGTEAFF	TGTGCCAGCAGCAAGCCGGGTCCCGGCACTGAAGCTTTCTTT
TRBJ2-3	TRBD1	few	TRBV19	CASSSGQASDTQYF	TGTGCCAGTAGTAGCGGACAGGCTTCAGATACGCAGTATTTT
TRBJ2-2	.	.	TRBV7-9	CASSLAGSTGELFF	TGTGCCAGCAGCTTAGCAGGGAGCACCGGGGAGCTGTTTTTT
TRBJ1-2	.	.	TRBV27	CASSPLLTGLANYGYTF	TGTGCCAGCAGTCCCCTCCTCACAGGGTTAGCTAACTATGGCTACACCTTC
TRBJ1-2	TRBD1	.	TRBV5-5	CASSLAAAAQGGLTF	TGTGCCAGCAGCTTGGCCGCGGCAGCCCAGGGGGGTCTCACCTTC
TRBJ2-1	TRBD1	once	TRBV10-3	CATLTGTGTNEQFF	TGTGCCACTCTAACCGGGACAGGGACAAATGAGCAGTTCTTC
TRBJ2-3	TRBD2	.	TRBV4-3	CASSQESREAHRQYF	TGCGCCAGCAGCCAAGAGTCCCGGGAGGCCCATAGGCAGTATTTT
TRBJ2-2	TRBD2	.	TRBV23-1	CAIKGGEGGELFF	TGCGCCATCAAAGGCGGGGAGGGCGGGGAGCTGTTTTTT